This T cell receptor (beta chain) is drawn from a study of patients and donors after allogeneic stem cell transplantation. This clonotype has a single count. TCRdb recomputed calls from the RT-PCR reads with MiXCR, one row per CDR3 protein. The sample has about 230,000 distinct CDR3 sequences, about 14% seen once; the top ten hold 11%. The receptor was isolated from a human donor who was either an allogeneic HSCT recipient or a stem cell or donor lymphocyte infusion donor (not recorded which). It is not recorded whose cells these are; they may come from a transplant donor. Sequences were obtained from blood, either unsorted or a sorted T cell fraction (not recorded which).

DNA for the CDR3: TGTGCCTGGAGTGTCATCAGGTCAGGGGCCTTAAGCTCTGGGGCCAACGTCCTGACTTTC. Protein: CAWSVIRSGALSSGANVLTF. V is TRBV30 and J is TRBJ2-6; tentatively, D is TRBD1 (6 bases). The CDR3 is 20 residues long. Trimming left V 0 bases short and J 0 bases short, with 21 bases between. Germline CDR1 and CDR2: GTSNPN and SVGIG (reference sequence).